The 10 T cell receptor beta chains below come from one sample, sequenced in a study of blood T cell repertoires in COVID-19. The table came from immunoSEQ multiplex PCR; TCRdb's copy has only in-frame clones and leaves some out. The sample holds about 200,000 clones, just under 85% seen once. Sequencing was performed on peripheral blood. These receptors were obtained from a human donor with acute or convalescent COVID-19. The donor label of this sample is uncertain.

The chain couples TRBV7-9 to TRBJ2-3, with TRBD1 matching 8 bases. The CDR3 is made up of 16 amino acids. Germline CDR1 SEHNR, CDR2 FQNEAQ (reference sequence). With V trimmed by 4 bases and J by 0 bases, 6 bases remained unmatched. The CDR3 here is CASSSQTGGSTDTQYF. The CDR3 nucleotides are TGTGCCAGCAGCTCACAAACAGGGGGGAGCACAGATACGCAGTATTTT. The full variable domain, rest sourced from reference TRBV7-9 and TRBJ2-3, is DTGVSQNPRHKITKRGQNVTFRCDPISEHNRLYWYRQTLGQGPEFLTYFQNEAQLEKSRLLSDRFSAERPKGSFSTLEIQRTEQGDSAMYLCASSSQTGGSTDTQYFGPGTRLTVL.

This sequence joins TRBV5-5 and TRBJ1-6; D gene unclear. Germline V gene sequence: CDR1 SGHKS, CDR2 YYEKEE (reference sequence). There are 15 residues in the CDR3. The V end was cut by 0 bases, the J end by 7 bases, with 11 bases between. The CDR3 nucleotides are TGTGCCAGCAGCTTGGCCGAGGTAAGGAATTCACCCCTCCACTTT. Its protein product is CASSLAEVRNSPLHF.

The chain is built from TRBV4-2 and TRBJ2-1; 10 bases map to TRBD1. CDR3 length: 15 amino acids. From germline, CDR1 is LGHNA and CDR2 YNFKEQ. After removal of 4 bases from V and 2 bases from J, the junction contained 2 bases not matched to a gene. The CDR3 DNA is TGTGCCAGCAGCCCGGGACAGGGGCCCTACAATGAGCAGTTCTTC. It encodes CASSPGQGPYNEQFF.

This chain uses TRBV28 with TRBJ2-7; a possible D gene is TRBD1 (5 bases). The CDR3 has 13 residues. In germline, CDR1 is MDHEN, CDR2 SYDVKM. The ends were cut back, 5 bases at V and 4 bases at J, with 12 bases in the middle. This CDR3 reads CASSGARLYEQYF. The CDR3 DNA sequence: TGTGCCAGCAGTGGGGCCCGGCTTTACGAGCAGTACTTC.

The genes are TRBV28 and TRBJ1-1; D gene unclear. The CDR3 length is 13 residues. V was trimmed by 6 bases and J by 0 bases, leaving 8 bases between them. Germline lookup yields CDR1 MDHEN and CDR2 SYDVKM. CDR3: CASSHSMNTEAFF. The CDR3 DNA reads as TGTGCCAGCAGCCACAGCATGAACACTGAAGCTTTCTTT.

Only a few counts were recorded for this clone. V gene TRBV4-2 combines with J gene TRBJ2-2; no firm D call. Germline CDR1 reads LGHNA; CDR2 reads YNFKEQ. CDR3 length: 16 amino acids. V dropped 0 bases and J dropped 2 bases, with 10 bases sitting between them. The CDR3 protein is CASSQDPKPNTGELFF. Written as DNA, the CDR3 is TGTGCCAGCAGCCAAGATCCGAAGCCAAACACCGGGGAGCTGTTTTTT.

The rearrangement links TRBV5-4 to TRBJ2-1, with TRBD2 matching over 7 bases. Germline V gives CDR1 SGHNT, CDR2 YYREEE (reference sequence). V shed 2 bases, J shed 8 bases, and the junction held 10 bases outside the gene matches. The CDR3 contains 15 residues. This CDR3 reads CASSFGSREAHEQFF. The CDR3 bases are TGTGCCAGCAGCTTCGGAAGTCGGGAGGCCCATGAGCAGTTCTTC.

The rearrangement joins TRBV5-1 to TRBJ2-2; D call uncertain. Germline assignment: CDR1 SGHRS and CDR2 YFSETQ. The CDR3 has 15 amino acids. Trimming stripped 9 bases from V and 0 bases from J, with 15 bases between. The CDR3 is CATRGGGANTGELFF. In DNA form, the CDR3 reads TGCGCCACCCGAGGTGGCGGCGCGAACACCGGGGAGCTGTTTTTT. Complete variable domain (other parts from reference TRBV5-1 and TRBJ2-2): KAGVTQTPRYLIKTRGQQVTLSCSPISGHRSVSWYQQTPGQGLQFLFEYFSETQRNKGNFPGRFSGRQFSNSRSEMNVSTLELGDSALYLCATRGGGANTGELFFGEGSRLTVL.

The chain recombines TRBV7-6 with TRBJ2-3, with 12 bases aligning to TRBD2. The V gene end was trimmed by 5 bases and the J gene end by 5 bases; junction bases not matched to a gene: 5. The CDR3 sequence is 15 residues long. Germline values: CDR1 SGHVS, CDR2 FNYEAQ. The CDR3 sequence: CASSQGLAGLDTQYF. CDR3 bases: TGTGCCAGCAGCCAGGGACTAGCGGGTCTAGATACGCAGTATTTT.

This clone is a singleton in its sample. This chain links TRBV4-3 with TRBJ1-4; D is unclear. Germline V gene lookup returns CDR1 LGHNA and CDR2 YSLEER. Trimming pared 0 bases from V and 7 bases from J, leaving 9 bases between. The CDR3 is 14 amino acids. CDR3 coding DNA: TGCGCCAGCAGCCAAGATCTGGGCAGTGAAAAACTGTTTTTT. Protein sequence: CASSQDLGSEKLFF.